Each of the 5 T cell receptor beta chains below was sequenced from the same sample in a study of tumor-infiltrating lymphocytes in localized non-small cell lung cancer. Clones were sequenced by immunoSEQ multiplex PCR, and TCRdb holds only the in-frame ones, with some missing. Among 14,000 or so clones listed, about 77% were seen once. Sequenced input: lung tumor tissue. These receptor sequences come from a human donor with non-small cell lung cancer.

The V gene is TRBV29-1, the J gene TRBJ1-2, with TRBD1 matching over 9 bases. V was clipped by 0 bases and J by 8 bases; unmatched bases: 1. The V gene's germline CDR1 is SQVTM and CDR2 ANQGSEA. The CDR3 extends over 12 amino acids. CDR3 sequence (DNA): TGCAGCGTTGAAGACACAGGGGGCGGCTACACCTTC. Protein product: CSVEDTGGGYTF.

This clone was counted a few times. The CDR3 spells CASSLAAAHNEQFF. The CDR3 nucleotides are TGCGCCAGCAGCTTGGCGGCGGCCCACAATGAGCAGTTCTTC. The V call is TRBV5-1, the J call TRBJ2-1; D gene unclear. Germline V gene sequence: CDR1 SGHRS, CDR2 YFSETQ. CDR3 length equals 14 residues. V was trimmed by 0 bases and J by 5 bases, leaving 9 bases between them.

V and J are TRBV5-1 and TRBJ2-3; 8 bases map to TRBD2. Germline CDR1 reads SGHRS; CDR2 reads YFSETQ. V gave up 2 bases and J gave up 0 bases; unmatched junction bases: 5. The CDR3 covers 16 residues. The CDR3 nucleotides are TGCGCCAGCAGCTTCCAACCGGGAGGGAGCACAGATACGCAGTATTTT. This sequence encodes CASSFQPGGSTDTQYF.

This rearrangement joins TRBV5-4 to TRBJ2-2, with 9 bases identical to TRBD2. This CDR3 is 15 amino acids long. Germline V gene lookup returns CDR1 SGHNT and CDR2 YYREEE (reference sequence). J gave up 0 bases and V 4 bases, and 1 base lay outside the gene matches. CDR3 bases: TGTGCCAGCAGCATAGCGGGGGCGAACACCGGGGAGCTGTTTTTT. This gives the protein CASSIAGANTGELFF.

The chain joins TRBV5-1 to TRBJ2-7; TRBD2 matches at 13 bases. The V segment lost 4 bases and the J segment 2 bases; nucleotides outside the gene matches: 12. CDR1 SGHRS and CDR2 YFSETQ come from the germline V gene. The CDR3 extends over 18 amino acids. CDR3 sequence reads: CASSPDRGLAGSTYEQYF. CDR3 sequence (DNA): TGCGCCAGCAGCCCGGACAGGGGACTAGCGGGGTCGACCTACGAGCAGTACTTC.